Shown below are 14 T cell receptor beta chains from a single sample sequenced in a study of regulatory T cells in long-lasting Graves disease. Sequencing libraries for TCR beta were prepared with iRepertoire HTBI primers and Arm-PCR of CDR3 regions. Via MiXCR, TCRdb re-called the multiplex PCR reads, giving one row per CDR3 protein. The sample shows 200,000 to 250,000 distinct CDR3 sequences, approximately 16% of them seen only once. As to time point: newly diagnosed GD, antithyroid drugs for less than 3 months. Construction of the TCR library relied on RNA isolated from PBMCs. The sequencing here drew on peripheral blood mononuclear cells (PBMCs), taken at new diagnosis, from a patient treated with antithyroid drugs. The source is a female donor with Graves disease.

This clonotype was detected ten times or more. The chain links TRBV2 to TRBJ1-1, with D perhaps TRBD1 (5 bases). The CDR3 has 13 amino acids. V gave up 5 bases and J gave up 1 base, with 8 bases separating them. Germline values: CDR1 SNHLY, CDR2 FYNNEI. CDR3 sequence reads: CASSSTGNTEAFF. DNA for the CDR3: TGTGCCAGCAGTTCCACAGGGAACACTGAAGCTTTCTTT.

In this sample, this clonotype turned up many times. As DNA, the CDR3 is TGTGCCAGCAGCCCAACAGGGGGCGCGGGGACCGGGGAGCTGTTTTTT. Translated: CASSPTGGAGTGELFF. This chain links TRBV7-9 with TRBJ2-2; the match to TRBD1 covers 9 bases. The trim removed 5 bases at V and 5 bases at J, leaving 9 bases unmatched. In germline, CDR1 is SEHNR, CDR2 FQNEAQ (reference sequence). The CDR3 has 16 amino acids.

J is TRBJ1-6 and V is TRBV19, with D possibly TRBD1 on 6 matching bases. The CDR3 extends over 14 amino acids. Germline CDR1 is LNHDA and CDR2 is SQIVND (reference sequence). Trimming left V 3 bases short and J 6 bases short, with 9 bases between. The CDR3 here is CASSIGQTNSPLHF. The CDR3 DNA reads as TGTGCCAGTAGTATCGGACAGACTAATTCACCCCTCCACTTT.

Many counts were recorded for this clonotype. Just one base apart from a much larger clone, this may be a read error. The rearrangement joins TRBV2 to TRBJ1-5, with 11 bases that match TRBD1. The CDR3 totals 16 residues. Germline-derived CDR1 and CDR2 are SNHLY and FYNNEI. Trimming at V came to 6 bases and at J to 2 bases, leaving 6 bases not matched to a gene. This CDR3 is CASSRLGQGGNQPQHF. For the CDR3, the DNA is TGTGCCAGCAGCCGACTGGGACAGGGGGGCAATCAGCCCCAGCATTTT.

Comments on this clonotype: Since a far larger clone is one base different, this is likely a read error. The chain is built from TRBV7-9 and TRBJ2-5; TRBD2 matches 9 bases. The CDR3 extends over 17 amino acids. Trimming at V came to 3 bases and at J to 6 bases, leaving 14 bases not matched to a gene. Germline CDR1 is SEHNR and CDR2 is FQNEAQ (reference sequence). Here the CDR3 reads CASSLVGGRAGGKTQYF. CDR3 nucleotide sequence: TGTGCCAGCAGCTTGGTCGGCGGGAGGGCCGGGGGAAAGACCCAGTACTTC.

This clonotype was picked up many times. The chain is built from TRBV3-1 and TRBJ2-7; weak D call: TRBD1 (5 bases). Germline CDR1 is LGHDT and CDR2 is YNNKEL (reference sequence). With 4 bases removed from V and 6 bases from J, the gap between germline ends came to 16 bases. This CDR3 is built from 14 residues. In DNA form, the CDR3 reads TGTGCCAGCAGCCCTTTCGGGCAGGGTAGCGAGCAGTACTTC. Its translation is CASSPFGQGSEQYF.

Ten or more counts support this clonotype. V and J are TRBV12-3 or TRBV12-4 and TRBJ1-1, with D perhaps matching TRBD1 (5 bases). Deletions cut 6 bases from V and 0 bases from J, with 14 bases between. This CDR3 is built from 15 residues. The CDR3: CASSIPGLLNTEAFF. Here the CDR3 DNA reads TGTGCCAGCAGCATACCGGGACTGTTGAACACTGAAGCTTTCTTT.

In its sample, this clonotype was seen many times. The chain combines TRBV29-1 with TRBJ2-7, with D perhaps TRBD2 (6 bases). CDR3 size: 12 residues. Germline CDR1 reads SQVTM; CDR2 reads ANQGSEA. Trimming pared 6 bases from V and 2 bases from J, leaving 11 bases between. As DNA, the CDR3 is TGCAGCGTCGCACGGGGGACCTACGAGCAGTACTTC. Its translation: CSVARGTYEQYF.

This clonotype appeared many times. J is TRBJ1-1 and V is TRBV10-3; maybe TRBD1 (5 bases). The V and J ends lost 4 bases and 5 bases respectively, with 14 bases between them. Germline values: CDR1 ENHRY, CDR2 SYGVKD. The CDR3 extends over 14 amino acids. CDR3 sequence reads: CAISVTVPRTEAFF. For the CDR3, the DNA is TGTGCCATCAGTGTGACAGTCCCCAGGACTGAAGCTTTCTTT.

This clonotype showed up many times. V gene TRBV2 combines with J gene TRBJ2-7; D unclear. V was clipped by 1 base and J by 0 bases, with 7 bases between them. From germline, CDR1 is SNHLY and CDR2 FYNNEI. This CDR3 comprises 14 residues. The CDR3 sequence is CASSEGRSSYEQYF. The DNA for the CDR3 is TGTGCCAGCAGTGAAGGCCGATCCTCCTACGAGCAGTACTTC.

The rearrangement uses TRBV24-1 and TRBJ2-6; 11 bases align to TRBD1. Germline V CDR1 and CDR2: KGHDR, SFDVKD. V was clipped by 4 bases and J by 0 bases; unmatched bases: 4. There are 18 residues in the CDR3. The chain's CDR3 is CATSDPGQGDSGANVLTF. In nucleotides, the CDR3 is TGTGCCACCAGTGACCCGGGACAGGGGGACTCTGGGGCCAACGTCCTGACTTTC.

At least ten counts were recorded for this clonotype. V usage is TRBV27 and J usage is TRBJ1-6, with TRBD1 matching 9 bases. J gave up 9 bases and V 3 bases, and 9 bases lay outside the gene matches. CDR3 length: 16 residues. Germline assignment: CDR1 MNHEY and CDR2 SMNVEV (reference sequence). The CDR3 loop reads CASSLKDRGWRSPLHF. CDR3 in DNA: TGTGCCAGCAGTTTGAAGGACAGGGGATGGCGTTCACCCCTCCACTTT.

The table lists this clonotype with many counts. CDR3 nucleotide sequence: TGTGCCAGCAGACCGGGACAGGAGGGCTACACCTTC. It yields the protein CASRPGQEGYTF. The chain combines TRBV28 with TRBJ1-2; 8 bases map to TRBD1. This CDR3 region has 12 residues. V trimming: 6 bases; J trimming: 8 bases; junction bases outside the gene matches: 5. Germline lookup yields CDR1 MDHEN and CDR2 SYDVKM.

Concerning this clonotype: This may be a read error, as it is one base from a much larger clone. The chain is built from TRBV11-2 and TRBJ2-5, with D tentatively TRBD1 or TRBD2 (6 bases each). The CDR3 sequence is 14 residues long. Germline V lookup: CDR1 SGHAT, CDR2 FQNNGV. In nucleotides, the CDR3 is TGCGCCTGCAGCTCTTGGGGGGCCCAAGAGACCCAGTACTTC. It translates to CACSSWGAQETQYF.